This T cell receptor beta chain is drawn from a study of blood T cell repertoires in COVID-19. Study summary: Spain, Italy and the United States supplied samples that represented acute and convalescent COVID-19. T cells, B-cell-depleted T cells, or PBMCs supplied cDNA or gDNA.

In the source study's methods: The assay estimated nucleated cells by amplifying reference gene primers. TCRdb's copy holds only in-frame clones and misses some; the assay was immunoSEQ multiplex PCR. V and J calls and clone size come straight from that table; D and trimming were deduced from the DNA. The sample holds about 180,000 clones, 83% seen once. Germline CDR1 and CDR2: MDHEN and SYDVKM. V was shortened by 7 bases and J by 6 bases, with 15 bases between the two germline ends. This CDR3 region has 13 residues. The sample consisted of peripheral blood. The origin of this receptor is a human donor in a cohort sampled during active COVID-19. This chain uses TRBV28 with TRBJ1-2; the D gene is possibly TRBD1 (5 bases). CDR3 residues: CASMWAGRHGYTF. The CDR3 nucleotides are TGTGCCAGCATGTGGGCGGGACGGCATGGCTACACCTTC.